A single sample is the source of the 19 T cell receptor beta chains below, sequenced in a study of control samples from healthy donors and cancer patients. Some clones are missing from TCRdb's copy, which holds only in-frame ones; the method was immunoSEQ multiplex PCR. The sample comprises over 200,000 clones, roughly 82% of which are singletons, and 13% rests with the top ten. What was sequenced was PBMCs. These receptors were obtained from a woman in her sixties with lung cancer.

Points on this clone: The sample holds other DNA sequences that translate to the same CDR3. The gene calls are TRBV18 and TRBJ2-7, with 7 bases identical to TRBD1. Germline V gene sequence: CDR1 KGHSH, CDR2 LQKENI. The CDR3 extends over 14 amino acids. Unmatched junction bases numbered 2, after V lost 2 bases and J lost 1 base. The CDR3 DNA reads TGTGCCAGCTCACCATCGACAGGGTCCTACGAGCAGTACTTC. Protein product: CASSPSTGSYEQYF.

This chain connects TRBV15 to TRBJ1-5, with a tentative D call TRBD1 (5 bases). With 0 bases removed from V and 2 bases from J, the gap between germline ends came to 11 bases. CDR1 is LNHNV and CDR2 is YYDKDF in the germline V gene (reference sequence). The CDR3 has 16 amino acids. The chain's CDR3 is CATSREGGGGNQPQHF. The CDR3 coding sequence is TGTGCCACCAGCAGAGAGGGAGGAGGGGGCAATCAGCCCCAGCATTTT.

Comment on this clone: Other DNA sequences in the sample encode the same CDR3. This chain connects TRBV5-5 to TRBJ2-1; 8 bases are shared with TRBD2. CDR3 length: 19 amino acids. The V gene end was trimmed by 2 bases and the J gene end by 5 bases; junction bases not matched to a gene: 18. Germline V gene data show CDR1 as SGHKS and CDR2 as YYEKEE (reference sequence). CDR3 DNA sequence: TGTGCCAGCAGCTTTGAATATAGCGGGGCCAGTATTAGGCACAATGAGCAGTTCTTC. Translated, it gives CASSFEYSGASIRHNEQFF.

V is TRBV5-1 and J is TRBJ2-1; TRBD2 is a possible D gene (5 bases). Germline V gene lookup returns CDR1 SGHRS and CDR2 YFSETQ. This CDR3 has 16 residues. Deletions cut 6 bases from V and 0 bases from J, with 16 bases between. The CDR3 is CASTLAPDRSYNEQFF. CDR3 sequence (DNA): TGCGCCAGCACCTTAGCGCCCGATCGCTCCTACAATGAGCAGTTCTTC.

The rearrangement uses TRBV19 and TRBJ1-5; TRBD1 agrees at 10 bases. J gave up 0 bases and V 6 bases, and 5 bases lay outside the gene matches. The CDR3 is made up of 16 amino acids. Germline V CDR1 and CDR2: LNHDA, SQIVND (reference sequence). CDR3 DNA sequence: TGTGCCAGTAGACGGACAGGGGGTTATAGCAATCAGCCCCAGCATTTT. The encoded protein is CASRRTGGYSNQPQHF.

V gene TRBV5-1 combines with J gene TRBJ1-1, with D unclear. V lost 0 bases, J lost 8 bases, and 8 bases lay in between. Germline CDR1 is SGHRS and CDR2 is YFSETQ. The length of the CDR3 is 12 residues. DNA for the CDR3: TGCGCCAGCAGCTTGGTGGGGAGAGAAGCTTTCTTT. Residues: CASSLVGREAFF.

V is TRBV18 and J is TRBJ1-2, with D unresolved. The CDR3 sequence is 14 residues long. Germline V gene data show CDR1 as KGHSH and CDR2 as LQKENI. V was shortened by 4 bases and J by 6 bases, with 15 bases between the two germline ends. The CDR3 coding sequence is TGTGCCAGCTCACTATCCCGGGATAAGGATGGCTACACCTTC. As protein: CASSLSRDKDGYTF.

A note on this clone: Other DNA sequences in the same sample also yield this CDR3. The chain is built from TRBV7-2 and TRBJ1-2, with 7 nucleotides matching TRBD1. Germline V lookup: CDR1 SGHTA, CDR2 FQGNSA. CDR3 length equals 14 residues. V was pared by 5 bases and J by 2 bases, with 5 bases of the junction left unmatched. The CDR3 loop reads CASSPGTANYGYTF. The CDR3, as DNA: TGTGCCAGCAGCCCAGGGACAGCAAACTATGGCTACACCTTC.

The rearrangement joins TRBV11-2 to TRBJ1-1, with 9 bases matching TRBD1. The germline V gene encodes CDR1 SGHAT and CDR2 FQNNGV. V was clipped by 5 bases and J by 7 bases; unmatched bases: 2. CDR3 length: 12 amino acids. DNA for the CDR3: TGTGCCAGCAGCCGACAGGGGGGTGAAGCTTTCTTT. Protein sequence: CASSRQGGEAFF. Looking up the rest from reference TRBV11-2 and TRBJ1-1 gives the full variable domain: EAGVAQSPRYKIIEKRQSVAFWCNPISGHATLYWYQQILGQGPKLLIQFQNNGVVDDSQLPKDRFSAERLKGVDSTLKIQPAKLEDSAVYLCASSRQGGEAFFGQGTRLTVV.

V and J are TRBV28 and TRBJ2-1; D is unclear. This CDR3 comprises 13 residues. V was shortened by 6 bases and J by 8 bases, with 14 bases between the two germline ends. Looked up from germline, CDR1 is MDHEN and CDR2 is SYDVKM. In nucleotides, the CDR3 is TGTGCCAGCAGCCGCCCCCCGGCCGATGAGCAGTTCTTC. Amino acid sequence: CASSRPPADEQFF. The complete variable domain, with remaining parts taken from reference TRBV28 and TRBJ2-1, reads DVKVTQSSRYLVKRTGEKVFLECVQDMDHENMFWYRQDPGLGLRLIYFSYDVKMKEKGDIPEGYSVSREKKERFSLILESASTNQTSMYLCASSRPPADEQFFGPGTRLTVL.

The table lists this clone with a few counts. V and J are TRBV9 and TRBJ1-3; D remains ambiguous. Trimming pared 3 bases from V and 7 bases from J, leaving 14 bases between. Germline values: CDR1 SGDLS, CDR2 YYNGEE. This CDR3 comprises 14 residues. This CDR3 reads CASSAGVWENTIYF. CDR3 in DNA: TGTGCCAGCAGCGCGGGTGTTTGGGAGAACACCATATATTTT. Full variable domain (outside the CDR3, taken from reference TRBV9 and TRBJ1-3): DSGVTQTPKHLITATGQRVTLRCSPRSGDLSVYWYQQSLDQGLQFLIQYYNGEERAKGNILERFSAQQFPDLHSELNLSSLELGDSALYFCASSAGVWENTIYFGEGSWLTVV.

A remark on this clone: The same CDR3 arises from other DNA sequences in this sample as well. J is TRBJ1-2 and V is TRBV5-1; maybe TRBD1 (5 bases). CDR1 and CDR2 from the germline V gene are SGHRS and YFSETQ. This CDR3 has 13 amino acids. The V end was cut by 3 bases, the J end by 4 bases, with 10 bases between. Here the CDR3 reads CASSSAGGYGYTF. The CDR3 coding sequence is TGCGCCAGCAGCTCTGCGGGGGGCTATGGCTACACCTTC. The variable domain in full, with the rest retrieved from reference TRBV5-1 and TRBJ1-2, is KAGVTQTPRYLIKTRGQQVTLSCSPISGHRSVSWYQQTPGQGLQFLFEYFSETQRNKGNFPGRFSGRQFSNSRSEMNVSTLELGDSALYLCASSSAGGYGYTFGSGTRLTVV.

The chain has TRBV9 and TRBJ2-1; 8 nucleotides align to TRBD1. Germline values: CDR1 SGDLS, CDR2 YYNGEE. There are 15 residues in the CDR3. V lost 3 bases to trimming and J lost 8 bases; unmatched junction nucleotides: 10. CDR3 DNA: TGTGCCAGCAGCGGCAAAGGACAGGGTATCGATGAGCAGTTCTTC. Its translation is CASSGKGQGIDEQFF.

The chain combines TRBV20-1 with TRBJ1-2, with TRBD1 identical over 9 bases. Looked up from germline, CDR1 is DFQATT and CDR2 is SNEGSKA (reference sequence). This CDR3 comprises 11 residues. Unmatched junction bases numbered 0, after V lost 6 bases and J lost 4 bases. In DNA form, the CDR3 reads TGCAGTGCGGGACAGGGCTATGGCTACACCTTC. Its protein product is CSAGQGYGYTF.

The CDR3 nucleotides are TGCGCCAGCAGGTCGCCGGGACATAAAGGGGAGACCCAGTACTTC. It encodes CASRSPGHKGETQYF. The V gene is TRBV5-1, the J gene TRBJ2-5; weak D call: TRBD1 (6 bases). Germline V CDR1 and CDR2: SGHRS, YFSETQ. Trimming took off 5 bases at V and 5 bases at J, with 19 bases between the two ends. This CDR3 contains 15 residues.

The chain recombines TRBV30 with TRBJ2-1; TRBD2 is a possible D gene (6 bases). The CDR3 is made up of 16 amino acids. CDR1 and CDR2 from the germline V gene are GTSNPN and SVGIG (reference sequence). The V end was cut by 1 base, the J end by 6 bases, with 19 bases between. The chain's CDR3 is CAWSDTGWRGFNEQFF. The CDR3 coding sequence is TGTGCCTGGAGTGACACCGGGTGGCGGGGATTCAATGAGCAGTTCTTC.

This clone showed up just a few times. V gene TRBV12-5 combines with J gene TRBJ2-1; perhaps TRBD1 as D (5 bases). CDR3 length equals 15 residues. Germline values: CDR1 LGHNT, CDR2 FRNRAP. V lost 5 bases, J lost 4 bases, and 15 bases lay in between. CDR3 coding DNA: TGTGCTAGTGGTCCCGACAGTAGTTATTACAATGAGCAGTTCTTC. Translating gives CASGPDSSYYNEQFF.

The rearrangement uses TRBV12-5 and TRBJ2-2, with 10 bases lining up with TRBD2. The CDR3 covers 16 residues. Germline CDR1 LGHNT, CDR2 FRNRAP. With 0 bases clipped from V and 6 bases from J, the junction kept 4 bases outside the gene matches. The CDR3 DNA is TGTGCTAGTGGTTTGGTACTAGCGGGGCCCGCCGGGGAGCTGTTTTTT. Residues: CASGLVLAGPAGELFF. Looking up the rest from reference TRBV12-5 and TRBJ2-2 gives the full variable domain: DARVTQTPRHKVTEMGQEVTMRCQPILGHNTVFWYRQTMMQGLELLAYFRNRAPLDDSGMPKDRFSAEMPDATLATLKIQPSEPRDSAVYFCASGLVLAGPAGELFFGEGSRLTVL.

This clone occurred once. V and J are TRBV12-3 or TRBV12-4 and TRBJ2-7, with D possibly TRBD2 on 6 matching bases. CDR3 length: 13 amino acids. V was shortened by 6 bases and J by 3 bases, with 12 bases between the two germline ends. The CDR3: CASRPLGGYEQYF. The CDR3 DNA follows: TGTGCCAGCAGACCTTTGGGGGGCTACGAGCAGTACTTC.